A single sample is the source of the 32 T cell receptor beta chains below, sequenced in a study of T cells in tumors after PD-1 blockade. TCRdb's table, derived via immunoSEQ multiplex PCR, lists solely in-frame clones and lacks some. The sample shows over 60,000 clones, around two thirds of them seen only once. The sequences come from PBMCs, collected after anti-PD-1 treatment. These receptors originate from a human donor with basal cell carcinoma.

The CDR3 bases are TGCGCCAGCAGCTTGGGGGTGAACACTGAAGCTTTCTTT. Protein product: CASSLGVNTEAFF. The rearrangement joins TRBV5-1 to TRBJ1-1; D call uncertain. V was cut by 0 bases and J by 0 bases, with 3 bases left in between. This CDR3 comprises 13 residues. The germline V gene has CDR1 SGHRS and CDR2 YFSETQ.

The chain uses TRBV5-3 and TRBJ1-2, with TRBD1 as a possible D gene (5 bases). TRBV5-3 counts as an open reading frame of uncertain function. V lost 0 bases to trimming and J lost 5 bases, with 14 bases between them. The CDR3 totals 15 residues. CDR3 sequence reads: CARSLEVGEGYGYTF. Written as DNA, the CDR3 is TGTGCCAGAAGCTTGGAAGTAGGGGAAGGATATGGCTACACCTTC.

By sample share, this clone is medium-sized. The CDR3 here is CASSPRDGSASTDTQYF. DNA of the CDR3: TGTGCCAGCAGTCCTAGAGACGGGTCGGCTAGCACAGATACGCAGTATTTT. The rearrangement links TRBV27 to TRBJ2-3; D not certain. The CDR3 runs to 17 residues. V was cut by 5 bases and J by 0 bases, with 18 bases left in between. The V gene's germline CDR1 is MNHEY and CDR2 SMNVEV (reference sequence).

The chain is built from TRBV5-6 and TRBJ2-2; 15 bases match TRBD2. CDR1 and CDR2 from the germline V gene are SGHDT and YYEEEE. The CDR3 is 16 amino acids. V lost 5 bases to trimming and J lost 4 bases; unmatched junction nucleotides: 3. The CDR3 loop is CASSPGLAGGTGELFF. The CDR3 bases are TGTGCCAGCAGTCCGGGACTAGCGGGGGGCACCGGGGAGCTGTTTTTT.

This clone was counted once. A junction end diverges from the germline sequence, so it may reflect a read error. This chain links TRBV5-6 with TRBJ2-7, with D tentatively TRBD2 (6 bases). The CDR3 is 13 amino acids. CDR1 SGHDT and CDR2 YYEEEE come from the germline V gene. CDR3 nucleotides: TGTGCCAGCAGCAAACGGGACTCCGACGGCCTACACTTC. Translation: CASSKRDSDGLHF.

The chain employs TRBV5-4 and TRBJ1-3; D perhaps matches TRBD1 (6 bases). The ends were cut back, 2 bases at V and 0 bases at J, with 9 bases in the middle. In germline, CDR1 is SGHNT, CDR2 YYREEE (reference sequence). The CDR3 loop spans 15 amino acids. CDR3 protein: CASSFGQSSGNTIYF. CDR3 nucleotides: TGTGCCAGCAGCTTCGGACAGAGCTCTGGAAACACCATATATTTT.

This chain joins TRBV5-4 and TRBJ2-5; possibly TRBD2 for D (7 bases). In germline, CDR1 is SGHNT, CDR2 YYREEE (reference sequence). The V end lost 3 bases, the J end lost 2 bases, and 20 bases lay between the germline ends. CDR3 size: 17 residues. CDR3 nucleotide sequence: TGTGCCAGCAGCTCCGAGGGGGAGGGACCTCTTCAAGAGACCCAGTACTTC. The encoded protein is CASSSEGEGPLQETQYF.

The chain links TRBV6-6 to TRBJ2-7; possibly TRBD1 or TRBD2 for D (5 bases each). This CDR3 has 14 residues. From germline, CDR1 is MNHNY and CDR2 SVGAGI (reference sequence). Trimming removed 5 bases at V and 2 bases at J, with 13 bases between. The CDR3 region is CASSRGLPPYEQYF. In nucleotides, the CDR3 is TGTGCCAGCAGTCGGGGCCTACCCCCCTACGAGCAGTACTTC.

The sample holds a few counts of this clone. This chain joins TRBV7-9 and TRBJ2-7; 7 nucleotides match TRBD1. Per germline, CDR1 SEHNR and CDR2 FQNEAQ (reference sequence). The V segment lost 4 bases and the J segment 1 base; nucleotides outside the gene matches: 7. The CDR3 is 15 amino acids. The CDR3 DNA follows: TGTGCCAGCAGCTCCGCCTGGACAGGTTCCTACGAGCAGTACTTC. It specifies CASSSAWTGSYEQYF.

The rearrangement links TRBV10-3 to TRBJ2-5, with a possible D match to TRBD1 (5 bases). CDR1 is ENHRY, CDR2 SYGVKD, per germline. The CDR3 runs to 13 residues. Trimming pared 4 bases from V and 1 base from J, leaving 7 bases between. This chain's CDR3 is CAISGQGQETQYF. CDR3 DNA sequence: TGTGCCATCAGTGGGCAGGGCCAAGAGACCCAGTACTTC.

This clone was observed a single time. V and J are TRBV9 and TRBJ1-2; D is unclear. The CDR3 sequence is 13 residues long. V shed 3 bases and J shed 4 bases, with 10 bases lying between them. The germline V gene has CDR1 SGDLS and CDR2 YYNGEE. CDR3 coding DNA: TGTGCCAGCAGCGCAAGTCTTAGCTATGGCTACACCTTC. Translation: CASSASLSYGYTF.

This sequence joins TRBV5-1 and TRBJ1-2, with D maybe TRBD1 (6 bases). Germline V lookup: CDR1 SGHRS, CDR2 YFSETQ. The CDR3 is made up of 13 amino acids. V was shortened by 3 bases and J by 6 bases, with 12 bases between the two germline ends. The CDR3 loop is CASSSKQGNGYTF. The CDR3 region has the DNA TGCGCCAGCAGCTCCAAACAGGGTAATGGCTACACCTTC. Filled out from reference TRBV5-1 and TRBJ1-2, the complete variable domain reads KAGVTQTPRYLIKTRGQQVTLSCSPISGHRSVSWYQQTPGQGLQFLFEYFSETQRNKGNFPGRFSGRQFSNSRSEMNVSTLELGDSALYLCASSSKQGNGYTFGSGTRLTVV.

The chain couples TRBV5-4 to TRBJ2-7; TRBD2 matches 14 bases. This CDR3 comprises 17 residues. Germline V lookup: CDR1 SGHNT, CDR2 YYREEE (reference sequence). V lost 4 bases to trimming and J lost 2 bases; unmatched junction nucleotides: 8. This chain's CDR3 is CASSPGTSGGSTYEQYF. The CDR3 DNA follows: TGTGCCAGCAGCCCCGGGACTAGCGGGGGAAGTACCTACGAGCAGTACTTC.

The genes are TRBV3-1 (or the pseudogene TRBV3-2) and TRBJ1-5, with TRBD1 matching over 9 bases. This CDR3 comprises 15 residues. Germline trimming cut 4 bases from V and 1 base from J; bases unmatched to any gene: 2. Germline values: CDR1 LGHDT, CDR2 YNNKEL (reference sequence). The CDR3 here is CASSLGTGSNQPQHF. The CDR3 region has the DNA TGTGCCAGCAGCCTAGGGACAGGGAGCAATCAGCCCCAGCATTTT.

The CDR3 sequence: CASSQGSDTEAFF. The CDR3 DNA reads as TGTGCCAGCTCACAGGGGTCTGACACTGAAGCTTTCTTT. V gene TRBV18 combines with J gene TRBJ1-1; TRBD1 might be the D (5 bases). The CDR3 runs to 13 residues. With 4 bases removed from V and 3 bases from J, the gap between germline ends came to 9 bases. Germline CDR1 and CDR2: KGHSH and LQKENI.

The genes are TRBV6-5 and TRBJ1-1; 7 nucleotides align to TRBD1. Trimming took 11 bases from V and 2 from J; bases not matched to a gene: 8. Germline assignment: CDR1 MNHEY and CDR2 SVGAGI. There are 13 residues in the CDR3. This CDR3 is CAGQTGPNTEAFF. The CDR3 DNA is TGTGCCGGCCAGACAGGGCCCAACACTGAAGCTTTCTTT.

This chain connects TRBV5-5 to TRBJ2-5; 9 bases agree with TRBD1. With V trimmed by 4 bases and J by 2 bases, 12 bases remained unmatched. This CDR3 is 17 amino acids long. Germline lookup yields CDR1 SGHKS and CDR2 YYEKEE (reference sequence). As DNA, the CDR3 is TGTGCCAGCAGCCTGTCCGACAGGGGGGGAATTCAAGAGACCCAGTACTTC. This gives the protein CASSLSDRGGIQETQYF.

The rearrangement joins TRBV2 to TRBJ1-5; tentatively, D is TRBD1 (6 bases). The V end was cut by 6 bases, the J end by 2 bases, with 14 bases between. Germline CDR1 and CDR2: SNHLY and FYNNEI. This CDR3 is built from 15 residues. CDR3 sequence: CASRRAQGGNQPQHF. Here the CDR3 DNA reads TGTGCCAGCAGGAGGGCACAGGGTGGCAATCAGCCCCAGCATTTT.

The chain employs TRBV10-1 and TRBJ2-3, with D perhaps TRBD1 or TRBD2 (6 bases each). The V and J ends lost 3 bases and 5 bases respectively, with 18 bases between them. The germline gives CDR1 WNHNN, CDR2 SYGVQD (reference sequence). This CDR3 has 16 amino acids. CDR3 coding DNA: TGCGCCAGCAGTGAAGGGGGGTTGCCCCTGGGAGATACGCAGTATTTT. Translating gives CASSEGGLPLGDTQYF.

CDR3 loop: CASSQSHALGYF. DNA of the CDR3: TGCGCCAGCAGTCAATCCCACGCCTTAGGGTACTTC. The chain recombines TRBV23-1 with TRBJ2-4; no clear D. TRBV23-1 falls under the ORF class, with uncertain function. The CDR3 runs 12 residues. Trimming shortened V by 0 bases and J by 15 bases, and 12 bases separated the two germline ends.

Written as DNA, the CDR3 is TGTGCCAGCAGGGGGGACAGGGGCCACAATGAGCAGTTCTTC. It translates to CASRGDRGHNEQFF. This chain joins TRBV2 and TRBJ2-1; 10 bases agree with TRBD1. The V segment lost 6 bases and the J segment 5 bases; nucleotides outside the gene matches: 4. CDR1 is SNHLY, CDR2 FYNNEI, per germline. This CDR3 is built from 14 residues.

DNA of the CDR3: TGTGCCAGCAAACGAGCAGGGGGCACCGGGGAGCTGTTTTTT. Translating gives CASKRAGGTGELFF. This chain connects TRBV7-9 to TRBJ2-2; 7 nucleotides line up with TRBD1. CDR3 size: 14 residues. V trimming: 7 bases; J trimming: 4 bases; junction bases outside the gene matches: 6. Germline values: CDR1 SEHNR, CDR2 FQNEAQ (reference sequence).

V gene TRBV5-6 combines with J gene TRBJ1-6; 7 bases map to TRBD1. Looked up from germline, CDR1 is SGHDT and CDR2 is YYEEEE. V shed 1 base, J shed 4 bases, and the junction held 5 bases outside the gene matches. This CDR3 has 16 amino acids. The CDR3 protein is CASSLSGDRYNSPLHF. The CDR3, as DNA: TGTGCCAGCAGCTTGTCAGGGGACAGATATAATTCACCCCTCCACTTT.

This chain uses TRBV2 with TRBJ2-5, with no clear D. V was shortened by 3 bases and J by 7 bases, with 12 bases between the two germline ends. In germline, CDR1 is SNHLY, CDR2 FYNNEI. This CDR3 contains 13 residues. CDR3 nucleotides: TGTGCCAGCAGTGAGAGTACCTCTGGGACCCAGTACTTC. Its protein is CASSESTSGTQYF.

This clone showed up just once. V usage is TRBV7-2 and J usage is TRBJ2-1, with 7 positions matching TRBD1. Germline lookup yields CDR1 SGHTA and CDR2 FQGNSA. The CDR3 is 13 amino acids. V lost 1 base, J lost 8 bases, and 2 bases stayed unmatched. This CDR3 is CASSLEGADEQFF. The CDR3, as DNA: TGTGCCAGCAGCTTAGAGGGGGCTGATGAGCAGTTCTTC. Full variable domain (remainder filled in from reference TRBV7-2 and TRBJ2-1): GAGVSQSPSNKVTEKGKDVELRCDPISGHTALYWYRQSLGQGLEFLIYFQGNSAPDKSGLPSDRFSAERTGGSVSTLTIQRTQQEDSAVYLCASSLEGADEQFFGPGTRLTVL.

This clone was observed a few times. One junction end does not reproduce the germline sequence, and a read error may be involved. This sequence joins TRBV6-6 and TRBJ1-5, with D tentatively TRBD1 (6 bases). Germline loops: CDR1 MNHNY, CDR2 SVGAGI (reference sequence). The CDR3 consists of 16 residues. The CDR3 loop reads CASSDSMRGAHQPQHF. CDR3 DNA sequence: TGTGCCAGCAGTGACTCTATGAGGGGGGCTCACCAGCCCCAGCATTTT.

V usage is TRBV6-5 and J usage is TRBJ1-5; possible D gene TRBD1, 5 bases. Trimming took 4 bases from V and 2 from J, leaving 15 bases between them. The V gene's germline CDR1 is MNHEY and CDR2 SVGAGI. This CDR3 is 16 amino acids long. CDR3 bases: TGTGCCAGCAGTTCGGGCAGGGAATCGGGCAATCAGCCCCAGCATTTT. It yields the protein CASSSGRESGNQPQHF.

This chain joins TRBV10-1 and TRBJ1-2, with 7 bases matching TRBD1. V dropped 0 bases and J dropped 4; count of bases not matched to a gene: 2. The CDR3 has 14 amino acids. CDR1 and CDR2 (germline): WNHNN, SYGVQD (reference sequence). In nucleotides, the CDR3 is TGCGCCAGCAGTGAGTCGACAGGGAGCTATGGCTACACCTTC. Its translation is CASSESTGSYGYTF.

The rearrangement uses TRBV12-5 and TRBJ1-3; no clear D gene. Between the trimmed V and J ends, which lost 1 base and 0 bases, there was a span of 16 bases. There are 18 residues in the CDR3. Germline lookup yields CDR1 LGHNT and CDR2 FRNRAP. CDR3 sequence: CASGLGTSWESSGNTIYF. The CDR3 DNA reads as TGTGCTAGTGGTTTGGGGACCTCGTGGGAGAGCTCTGGAAACACCATATATTTT.

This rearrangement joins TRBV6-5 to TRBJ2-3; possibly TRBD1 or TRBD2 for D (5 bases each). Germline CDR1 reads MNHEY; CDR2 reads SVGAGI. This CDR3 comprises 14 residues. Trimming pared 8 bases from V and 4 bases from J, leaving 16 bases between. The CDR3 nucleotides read TGTGCCAGCGGATGGGACCGCGGCGCAGATACGCAGTATTTT. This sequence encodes CASGWDRGADTQYF.

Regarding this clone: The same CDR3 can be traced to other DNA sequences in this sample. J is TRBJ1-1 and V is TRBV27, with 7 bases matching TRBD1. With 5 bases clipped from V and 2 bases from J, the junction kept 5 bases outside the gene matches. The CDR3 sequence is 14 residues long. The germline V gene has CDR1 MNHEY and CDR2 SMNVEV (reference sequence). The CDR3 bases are TGTGCCAGCAGTCCGGGGACAGCTAACACTGAAGCTTTCTTT. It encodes CASSPGTANTEAFF.

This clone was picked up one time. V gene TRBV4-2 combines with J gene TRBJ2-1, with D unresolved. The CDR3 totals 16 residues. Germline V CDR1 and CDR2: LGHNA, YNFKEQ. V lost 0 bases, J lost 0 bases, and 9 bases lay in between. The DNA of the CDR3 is TGTGCCAGCAGCCAAGAACCCTCGAGCTCCTACAATGAGCAGTTCTTC. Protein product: CASSQEPSSSYNEQFF.